The 3 T cell receptor beta chains listed next were all sequenced from one sample in a study of T cells in Graves' hyperthyroidism and ophthalmopathy. Amplification yielded TCR beta CDR3 regions, with RNA transcripts as the source. The TCR CDR3 first-round RT-PCR relied on the HTBI primer set. One entry per CDR3 protein, called by TCRdb with MiXCR from the multiplex PCR reads. The table lists hundreds of thousands of distinct CDR3 sequences, around 15% of them singletons. The specimen was blood. The receptor source for this set is a woman in her 40s with Graves' hyperthyroidism.

In this sample, this clonotype turned up many times. The J gene is TRBJ1-1, the V gene TRBV7-9; the D is unclear. CDR3 length: 15 residues. The germline V gene encodes CDR1 SEHNR and CDR2 FQNEAQ (reference sequence). Trimming shortened V by 1 base and J by 1 base, and 10 bases separated the two germline ends. CDR3 region: CASSLDWAENTEAFF. The DNA of the CDR3 is TGTGCCAGCAGCTTAGATTGGGCGGAGAACACTGAAGCTTTCTTT.

This clonotype was seen a handful of times. This CDR3 is CASSLQGSTNEKLFF. In DNA form, the CDR3 reads TGTGCCAGCAGCCTCCAGGGGTCAACTAATGAAAAACTGTTTTTT. The V call is TRBV6-1, the J call TRBJ1-4; D may be TRBD1 (6 bases). The germline gives CDR1 MNHNS, CDR2 SASEGT. The CDR3 sequence is 15 residues long. V gave up 6 bases and J gave up 0 bases, with 11 bases separating them.

This clonotype was observed at least ten times. The CDR3 spells CASSATTNQPQHF. The DNA for the CDR3 is TGTGCCAGCAGCGCCACCACGAATCAGCCCCAGCATTTT. The V and J genes are TRBV3-1 and TRBJ1-5; the D is unclear. This CDR3 has 13 amino acids. The ends were cut back, 5 bases at V and 4 bases at J, with 9 bases in the middle. CDR1 and CDR2 from the germline V gene are LGHDT and YNNKEL (reference sequence). Based on the CDR3 plus reference TRBV3-1 and TRBJ1-5, the full variable domain is DTAVSQTPKYLVTQMGNDKSIKCEQNLGHDTMYWYKQDSKKFLKIMFSYNNKELIINETVPNRFSPKSPDKAHLNLHINSLELGDSAVYFCASSATTNQPQHFGDGTRLSIL.